The subject of this entry is one TCR beta chain. This CDR3 is 13 amino acids long. V dropped 6 bases and J dropped 3 bases, with 10 bases sitting between them. Germline CDR1 SGDLS, CDR2 YYNGEE. This entry belongs to a study of control samples from healthy donors and cancer patients. Assay used: immunoSEQ multiplex PCR; TCRdb lists only in-frame clones, some missing. The table includes tens of thousands of clones, about 92% detected once. The V and J genes are TRBV9 and TRBJ1-3; no clear D. Sequenced sample: PBMCs. The clonotype originates from a man in his forties or fifties with colorectal cancer. The chain's CDR3 is CASTGPFGNTIYF. Written as DNA, the CDR3 is TGTGCCAGCACCGGGCCCTTTGGAAACACCATATATTTT. Full variable domain (outside the CDR3, taken from reference TRBV9 and TRBJ1-3): DSGVTQTPKHLITATGQRVTLRCSPRSGDLSVYWYQQSLDQGLQFLIQYYNGEERAKGNILERFSAQQFPDLHSELNLSSLELGDSALYFCASTGPFGNTIYFGEGSWLTVV.